One sample yielded the 29 T cell receptor beta chains listed below, sequenced in a study of a mutant IDH1 vaccine in newly diagnosed glioma. Method: immunoSEQ multiplex PCR; TCRdb's copy keeps in-frame clones and lacks some. In the table there are under 65,000 clones, 80% of which are singletons. The antigens of these receptors remain unknown. Time point of the sample: week 11, during vaccination. Topical imiquimod was applied with each vaccine dose, which held 300 ug of mutant IDH1 20-mer peptide. Sequencing used PBMCs, obtained from a glioma patient whose treatment included an IDH1 peptide vaccine. Receptor source: a man aged 45-65 years with glioma.

The chain is built from TRBV5-4 and TRBJ2-3; D is unclear. V shed 7 bases and J shed 2 bases, with 20 bases lying between them. The CDR3 is 16 amino acids. Germline values: CDR1 SGHNT, CDR2 YYREEE (reference sequence). CDR3 sequence (DNA): TGTGCCAGCGGAGTCAGGCGTAACATAGCCACAGATACGCAGTATTTT. Its translation is CASGVRRNIATDTQYF.

V usage is TRBV29-1 and J usage is TRBJ2-1, with no clear D. In germline, CDR1 is SQVTM, CDR2 ANQGSEA. The CDR3 covers 11 residues. Deletions cut 1 base from V and 8 bases from J, with 6 bases between. CDR3 DNA: TGCAGCGTTGAAGCCTCGTATGAGCAGTTCTTC. This gives the protein CSVEASYEQFF.

The V call is TRBV5-1, the J call TRBJ1-2, with D unresolved. Germline CDR1 and CDR2: SGHRS and YFSETQ. The germline V and J ends were trimmed by 7 bases and 4 bases, with 8 bases remaining between them. The CDR3 consists of 11 residues. The CDR3 protein is CASLGRYGYTF. As DNA, the CDR3 is TGCGCCAGCCTGGGCCGCTATGGCTACACCTTC.

The chain couples TRBV5-6 to TRBJ2-7; perhaps TRBD2 as D (6 bases). This CDR3 comprises 13 residues. V lost 2 bases, J lost 4 bases, and 10 bases lay in between. Germline V gene lookup returns CDR1 SGHDT and CDR2 YYEEEE. CDR3 bases: TGTGCCAGCAGCTTTTCAAGCGGGTACGAGCAGTACTTC. Protein: CASSFSSGYEQYF. Full variable domain (missing parts from reference TRBV5-6 and TRBJ2-7): DAGVTQSPTHLIKTRGQQVTLRCSPKSGHDTVSWYQQALGQGPQFIFQYYEEEERQRGNFPDRFSGHQFPNYSSELNVNALLLGDSALYLCASSFSSGYEQYFGPGTRLTVT.

The CDR3 region is CASSLGERYNEQFF. The CDR3 DNA is TGCGCCAGCAGCCTGGGGGAGCGATACAATGAGCAGTTCTTC. The rearrangement uses TRBV5-1 and TRBJ2-1; D is perhaps TRBD1 or TRBD2 (5 bases each). The V gene lost 4 bases and the J gene lost 4 bases, with 12 bases spanning the gap. CDR1 and CDR2 from the germline V gene are SGHRS and YFSETQ. The CDR3 consists of 14 residues.

The CDR3 sequence is CASSARGDYTF. In DNA form, the CDR3 reads TGTGCCAGCAGTGCTCGGGGAGACTACACCTTC. V and J are TRBV6-1 and TRBJ1-2; no clear D. The CDR3 loop spans 11 amino acids. Trimming shortened V by 4 bases and J by 10 bases, and 10 bases separated the two germline ends. The germline V gene has CDR1 MNHNS and CDR2 SASEGT.

The genes are TRBV4-1 and TRBJ2-1; weak D call: TRBD1 (6 bases). The germline V gene encodes CDR1 MGHRA and CDR2 YSYEKL. V gave up 4 bases and J gave up 2 bases, with 9 bases separating them. The CDR3 sequence is 14 residues long. The chain's CDR3 is CASSRWTAYNEQFF. As DNA, the CDR3 is TGCGCCAGCAGCCGATGGACAGCCTACAATGAGCAGTTCTTC.

This clone was seen more than once but under ten times. The gene calls are TRBV5-6 and TRBJ2-5; no clear D gene. The CDR3 is 11 amino acids. CDR1 is SGHDT, CDR2 YYEEEE, per germline. Between the trimmed V and J ends, which lost 3 bases and 4 bases, there was a span of 4 bases. CDR3 in amino acids: CASSSLETQYF. The DNA of the CDR3 is TGTGCCAGCAGCTCCTTAGAGACCCAGTACTTC.

The chain has TRBV19 and TRBJ2-5, with D perhaps being TRBD1 or TRBD2 (5 bases each). CDR3 size: 15 residues. Trimming pared 6 bases from V and 1 base from J, leaving 15 bases between. Germline V CDR1 and CDR2: LNHDA, SQIVND (reference sequence). The CDR3 loop is CASRRGGGFQETQYF. CDR3 sequence (DNA): TGTGCCAGTAGGAGGGGTGGAGGATTCCAAGAGACCCAGTACTTC.

The chain links TRBV27 to TRBJ1-5, with a weak D call TRBD1 (5 bases). Germline values: CDR1 MNHEY, CDR2 SMNVEV (reference sequence). V was trimmed by 10 bases and J by 0 bases, leaving 31 bases between them. The CDR3 contains 20 residues. The CDR3 nucleotides read TGTGCCACCCAAGAGATATTGGATGGGACCCGGGATTTTAGCAATCAGCCCCAGCATTTT. As protein: CATQEILDGTRDFSNQPQHF.

This clone was counted ten times or more. This chain joins TRBV5-1 and TRBJ2-5; possibly TRBD2 for D (5 bases). There are 13 residues in the CDR3. Trimming stripped 3 bases from V and 5 bases from J, with 11 bases between. Germline V gives CDR1 SGHRS, CDR2 YFSETQ. The CDR3: CASSSEAKETQYF. CDR3 sequence (DNA): TGCGCCAGCAGCTCGGAGGCGAAGGAGACCCAGTACTTC.

The rearrangement joins TRBV27 to TRBJ1-1; D is ambiguous. The V gene's germline CDR1 is MNHEY and CDR2 SMNVEV (reference sequence). This CDR3 has 13 residues. The V and J ends lost 5 bases and 1 base respectively, with 8 bases between them. CDR3: CASSPQTNTEAFF. CDR3 DNA: TGTGCCAGCAGTCCACAGACGAACACTGAAGCTTTCTTT.

This sequence joins TRBV27 and TRBJ2-7, with D perhaps matching TRBD2 (5 bases). V lost 3 bases and J lost 2, with 23 bases in between. The germline V gene encodes CDR1 MNHEY and CDR2 SMNVEV (reference sequence). The CDR3 runs 18 residues. The CDR3 bases are TGTGCCAGCAGTTTTCGGGTCTCTTCAGCGGACCCTCCCTACGAGCAGTACTTC. Amino acids: CASSFRVSSADPPYEQYF.

This chain joins TRBV5-1 and TRBJ2-2; no reliable D call. The germline V and J ends were trimmed by 0 bases and 6 bases, with 12 bases remaining between them. Germline CDR1 is SGHRS and CDR2 is YFSETQ. The CDR3 sequence is 15 residues long. This chain's CDR3 is CASSLASVTSGELFF. CDR3 nucleotides: TGCGCCAGCAGCTTGGCCTCGGTGACATCCGGGGAGCTGTTTTTT.

The chain employs TRBV5-1 and TRBJ2-1; a weak D match, TRBD1 (6 bases). The CDR3 consists of 16 residues. V was cut by 1 base and J by 5 bases, with 16 bases left in between. Germline values: CDR1 SGHRS, CDR2 YFSETQ. The CDR3 protein is CASSLIMRTVHNEQFF. The CDR3 DNA is TGCGCCAGCAGCTTGATTATGAGGACAGTTCACAATGAGCAGTTCTTC.

The CDR3 spells CASRSERDNEQFF. CDR3 sequence (DNA): TGTGCCAGCAGGAGCGAGCGGGACAATGAGCAGTTCTTC. This chain links TRBV2 with TRBJ2-1; D may be TRBD2 (6 bases). Trimming removed 6 bases at V and 5 bases at J, with 11 bases between. Germline CDR1 is SNHLY and CDR2 is FYNNEI. The CDR3 sequence is 13 residues long.

The chain carries TRBV6-4 and TRBJ2-2; tentative D call: TRBD1 (5 bases). V was pared by 3 bases and J by 4 bases, with 9 bases between. Germline lookup yields CDR1 MRHNA and CDR2 SNTAGT. This CDR3 has 14 residues. CDR3 in amino acids: CASSEGVSTGELFF. The CDR3 DNA is TGTGCCAGCAGTGAAGGGGTGAGCACCGGGGAGCTGTTTTTT.

This clone was counted a few times. The chain is built from TRBV5-6 and TRBJ1-2; TRBD1 matches 12 bases. Losses at the gene ends were 4 bases for V and 5 bases for J; bases not matched to a gene: 9. This CDR3 is 16 amino acids long. Germline CDR1 and CDR2: SGHDT and YYEEEE. CDR3 DNA sequence: TGTGCCAGCAGCCCGGGGACAGGGGGCGTTCGGTATGGCTACACCTTC. As protein: CASSPGTGGVRYGYTF.

The chain couples TRBV5-6 to TRBJ2-2; 10 nucleotides line up with TRBD2. Losses at the gene ends were 3 bases for V and 5 bases for J; bases not matched to a gene: 4. The germline V gene encodes CDR1 SGHDT and CDR2 YYEEEE. The CDR3 length is 15 residues. CDR3 loop: CASSWSGGATGELFF. CDR3 in DNA: TGTGCCAGCAGCTGGAGCGGGGGGGCGACCGGGGAGCTGTTTTTT. Full variable domain (missing parts from reference TRBV5-6 and TRBJ2-2): DAGVTQSPTHLIKTRGQQVTLRCSPKSGHDTVSWYQQALGQGPQFIFQYYEEEERQRGNFPDRFSGHQFPNYSSELNVNALLLGDSALYLCASSWSGGATGELFFGEGSRLTVL.

This chain joins TRBV5-1 and TRBJ2-5; no firm D call. Looked up from germline, CDR1 is SGHRS and CDR2 is YFSETQ. V was trimmed by 6 bases and J by 3 bases, leaving 18 bases between them. This CDR3 comprises 15 residues. The DNA for the CDR3 is TGCGCCAGCACCGTGGATAGGTTTGGGGAAGAGACCCAGTACTTC. It translates to CASTVDRFGEETQYF.

This clone showed up just a few times. The J gene is TRBJ1-2, the V gene TRBV7-9; D gene unclear. Looked up from germline, CDR1 is SEHNR and CDR2 is FQNEAQ (reference sequence). This CDR3 is 13 amino acids long. Between the trimmed V and J ends, which lost 5 bases and 3 bases, there was a span of 10 bases. This CDR3 is CASSLPGDYGYTF. The CDR3 region has the DNA TGTGCCAGCAGCCTACCTGGGGACTATGGCTACACCTTC.

The rearrangement links TRBV2 to TRBJ1-5; D is ambiguous. Trimming pared 8 bases from V and 7 bases from J, leaving 18 bases between. The germline gives CDR1 SNHLY, CDR2 FYNNEI. The CDR3 has 14 residues. The CDR3 spells CASGFSAEDQPQHF. In DNA form, the CDR3 reads TGTGCCAGCGGGTTTAGTGCAGAAGACCAGCCCCAGCATTTT.

The CDR3 nucleotides read TGTGCCAGCGGGGGCTTCGGTCAGCCCCAGCATTTT. This translates into CASGGFGQPQHF. J is TRBJ1-5 and V is TRBV19, with D perhaps matching TRBD1 (6 bases). V lost 9 bases, J lost 6 bases, and 12 bases lay in between. The CDR3 totals 12 residues. From germline, CDR1 is LNHDA and CDR2 SQIVND (reference sequence).

The rearrangement links TRBV15 to TRBJ1-2; possibly TRBD1 for D (5 bases). The germline V gene encodes CDR1 LNHNV and CDR2 YYDKDF (reference sequence). The length of the CDR3 is 14 residues. Trimming left V 5 bases short and J 8 bases short, with 18 bases between. The CDR3 bases are TGTGCCACCAGCGGTGGGGGAGGGGCCCTGGGCTACACCTTC. This encodes CATSGGGGALGYTF.

The chain recombines TRBV30 with TRBJ1-5; D is possibly TRBD1 (5 bases). The CDR3 totals 13 residues. V lost 5 bases, J lost 4 bases, and 12 bases lay in between. Looked up from germline, CDR1 is GTSNPN and CDR2 is SVGIG (reference sequence). The DNA for the CDR3 is TGTGCCTGGGCGGGGCAGGTAAATCAGCCCCAGCATTTT. It specifies CAWAGQVNQPQHF.

This clone appeared a few times. This chain links TRBV7-2 with TRBJ2-3, with 13 bases fitting TRBD2. The trim removed 2 bases at V and 11 bases at J, leaving 13 bases unmatched. Germline CDR1 reads SGHTA; CDR2 reads FQGNSA. The CDR3 is made up of 17 amino acids. CDR3 DNA sequence: TGTGCCAGCAGCTTAAGGACTAGCGGGAGTTTACCCAATAGGCAGTATTTT. Encoded protein: CASSLRTSGSLPNRQYF. The complete variable domain, with remaining parts taken from reference TRBV7-2 and TRBJ2-3, reads GAGVSQSPSNKVTEKGKDVELRCDPISGHTALYWYRQSLGQGLEFLIYFQGNSAPDKSGLPSDRFSAERTGGSVSTLTIQRTQQEDSAVYLCASSLRTSGSLPNRQYFGPGTRLTVL.

The chain combines TRBV11-3 with TRBJ2-3; the D gene is possibly TRBD2 (6 bases). This CDR3 contains 15 residues. Germline CDR1 SGHNT, CDR2 YENEEA. Deletions cut 3 bases from V and 2 bases from J, with 12 bases between. CDR3 residues: CASSFSGLNTDTQYF. The CDR3 nucleotides read TGTGCCAGCAGCTTTTCCGGACTAAACACAGATACGCAGTATTTT.

The rearrangement uses TRBV10-3 and TRBJ2-3; possibly TRBD2 for D (5 bases). The CDR3 runs 14 residues. The germline CDR1 and CDR2 sequences are ENHRY and SYGVKD. V lost 3 bases to trimming and J lost 7 bases, with 14 bases between them. CDR3 amino acids: CAISDGIGKNTQYF. In DNA, the CDR3 is TGTGCCATCAGTGACGGTATCGGGAAAAATACGCAGTATTTT.

V is TRBV7-7 and J is TRBJ2-4, with D maybe TRBD2 (5 bases). Germline V gene data show CDR1 as SSHAT and CDR2 as FNYEAQ (reference sequence). V shed 5 bases and J shed 9 bases, with 14 bases lying between them. This CDR3 is 13 amino acids long. The CDR3 sequence is CASSDVPEGIQYF. The CDR3 DNA follows: TGTGCCAGCAGCGACGTCCCAGAGGGCATTCAGTACTTC.